This TCR beta chain was identified in a study of cytomegalovirus exposure and HLA in healthy donors. Overall study: Unique TCRs from HLA-typed donors, 65 million to 85 million of them, were held in an early data release.

A word on this clone: Antigen unknown.

The study, taken as a whole, reports: For most TCR sequences rarity was the rule, although some public TCRs occurred in many donors. In a later analysis, V- and J-gene trimming of beta chains associated with a DCLRE1C missense variant, replicated independently.

13 Jbeta primers and 60 Vbeta primers were used for the PCR. Using immunoSEQ multiplex PCR, the repertoire was profiled, and TCRdb retains in-frame clones only, with some absent. The repertoire includes around 150,000 clones, roughly 80% of them detected once, and around 3.1% sits in the top ten. The donors comprised healthy bone marrow donors. This CDR3 is built from 16 residues. The germline CDR1 and CDR2 sequences are LNHDA and SQIVND (reference sequence). V was cut by 2 bases and J by 1 base, with 14 bases left in between. The sequencing input was PBMCs. The source is a woman between 35 and 50 years old in good health and CMV-seronegative. V gene TRBV19 combines with J gene TRBJ1-1, with D possibly matching TRBD1 (5 bases). The CDR3 reads CASSIIGVDRNTEAFF. As DNA, the CDR3 is TGTGCCAGTAGTATAATTGGGGTAGACAGGAACACTGAAGCTTTCTTT.